What follows describes a single TCR beta chain. What it binds is not known. Germline CDR1 and CDR2: DFQATT and SNEGSKA (reference sequence). The CDR3 length is 15 residues. J gave up 8 bases and V 4 bases, and 13 bases lay outside the gene matches. The data are from a study of vaccination and CD4 T cells after COVID-19. Study-wide results and limits: Vaccine-specific clones numbering 304 of 307 showed spike mono-reactivity in convalescent patients.

The study sequenced cultured CD4+ T cell DNA using the Oncomine TCR Beta short-read assay. TCRdb re-analysed the PCR reads in MiXCR, keeping a single row per CDR3 protein. Of approximately 15,000 distinct CDR3 sequences listed, under 40% are singletons. Noted treatment: roughly 10-day PBMC culture with coronavirus spike peptide pools or control peptides (ViraFEST assay). Under the ViraFEST approach, antigen-specific T cells were expanded with peptide pools and TCRs subsequently sequenced. This chain connects TRBV20-1 to TRBJ1-4; 7 nucleotides match TRBD1. Specimen: cultured CD4+ T cells from blood. The TCR originated in a human donor with COVID-19. CDR3 in DNA: TGCAGTGCTAAAGGACCGAGGGGGCAAGGGGAAAAACTGTTTTTT. Residues: CSAKGPRGQGEKLFF.